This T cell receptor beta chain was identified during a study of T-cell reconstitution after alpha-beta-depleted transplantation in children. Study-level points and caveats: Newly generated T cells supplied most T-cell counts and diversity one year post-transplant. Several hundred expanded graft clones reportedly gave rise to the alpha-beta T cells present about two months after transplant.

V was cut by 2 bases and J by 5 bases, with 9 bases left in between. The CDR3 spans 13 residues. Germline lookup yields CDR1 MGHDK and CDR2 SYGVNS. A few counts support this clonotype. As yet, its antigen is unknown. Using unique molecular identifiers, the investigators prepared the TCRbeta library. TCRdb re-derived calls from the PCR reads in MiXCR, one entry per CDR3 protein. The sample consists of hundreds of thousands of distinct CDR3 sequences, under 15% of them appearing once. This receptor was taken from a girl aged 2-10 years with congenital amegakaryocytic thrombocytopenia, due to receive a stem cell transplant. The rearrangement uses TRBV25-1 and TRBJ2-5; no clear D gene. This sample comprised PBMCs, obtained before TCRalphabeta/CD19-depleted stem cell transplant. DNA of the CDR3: TGTGCCAGCAGTGAAGGCGGTGTGGAGACCCAGTACTTC. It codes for CASSEGGVETQYF.